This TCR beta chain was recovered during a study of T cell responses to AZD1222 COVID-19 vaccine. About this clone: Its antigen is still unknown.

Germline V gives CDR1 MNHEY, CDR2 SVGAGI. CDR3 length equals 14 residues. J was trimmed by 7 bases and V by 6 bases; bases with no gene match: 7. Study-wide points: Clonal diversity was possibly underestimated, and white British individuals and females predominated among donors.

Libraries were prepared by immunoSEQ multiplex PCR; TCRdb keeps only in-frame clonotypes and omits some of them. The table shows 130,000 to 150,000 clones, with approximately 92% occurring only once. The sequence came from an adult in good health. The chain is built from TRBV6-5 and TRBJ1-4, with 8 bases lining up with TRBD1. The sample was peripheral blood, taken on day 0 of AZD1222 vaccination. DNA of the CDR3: TGTGCCAGCAGGCCAGGGGGCTTGGGTGAAAAACTGTTTTTT. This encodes CASRPGGLGEKLFF.